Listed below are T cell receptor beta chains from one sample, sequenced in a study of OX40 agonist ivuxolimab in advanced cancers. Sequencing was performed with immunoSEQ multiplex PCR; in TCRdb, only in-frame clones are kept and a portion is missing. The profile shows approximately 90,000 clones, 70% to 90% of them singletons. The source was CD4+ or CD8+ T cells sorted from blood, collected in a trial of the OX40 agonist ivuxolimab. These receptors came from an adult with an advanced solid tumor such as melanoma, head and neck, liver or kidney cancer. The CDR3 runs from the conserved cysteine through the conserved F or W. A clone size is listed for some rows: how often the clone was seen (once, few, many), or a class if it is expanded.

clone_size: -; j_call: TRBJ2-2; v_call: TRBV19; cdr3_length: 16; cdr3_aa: CASSNVEQGLAGELFF
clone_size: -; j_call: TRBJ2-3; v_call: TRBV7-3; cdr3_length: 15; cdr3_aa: CASSLRAGDTDTQYF
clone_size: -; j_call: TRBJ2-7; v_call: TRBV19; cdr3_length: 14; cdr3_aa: CASRNLAAGYEQYF
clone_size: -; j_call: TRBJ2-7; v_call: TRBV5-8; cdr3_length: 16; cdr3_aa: CASSGLAGGLFNEQYF
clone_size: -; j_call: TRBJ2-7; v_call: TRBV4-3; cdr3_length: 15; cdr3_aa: CASSQGTVGAYEQYF
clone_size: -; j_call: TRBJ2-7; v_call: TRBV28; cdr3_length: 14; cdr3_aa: CASQTPGQTYEQYF
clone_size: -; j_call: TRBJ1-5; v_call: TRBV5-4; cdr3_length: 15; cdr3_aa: CASSEGRVSNQPQHF
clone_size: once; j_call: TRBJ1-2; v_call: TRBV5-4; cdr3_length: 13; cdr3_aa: CASSLVGNYGYTF
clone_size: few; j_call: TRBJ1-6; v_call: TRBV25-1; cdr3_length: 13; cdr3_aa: CASSESGNSPLHF
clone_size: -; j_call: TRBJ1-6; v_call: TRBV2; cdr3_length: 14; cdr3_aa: CASSRAGRNSPLHF
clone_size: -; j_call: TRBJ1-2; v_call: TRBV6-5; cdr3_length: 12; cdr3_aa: CATRASNYGYTF
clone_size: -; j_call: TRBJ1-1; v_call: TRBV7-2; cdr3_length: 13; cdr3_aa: CASSLVGTDEAFF
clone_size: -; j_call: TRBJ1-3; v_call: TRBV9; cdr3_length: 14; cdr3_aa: CASSVRGSGNTIYF
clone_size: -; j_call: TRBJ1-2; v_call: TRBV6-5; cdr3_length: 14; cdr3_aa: CASTLDREAYGYTF
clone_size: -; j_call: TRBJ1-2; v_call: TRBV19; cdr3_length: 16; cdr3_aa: CASSIWALGDNYGYTF
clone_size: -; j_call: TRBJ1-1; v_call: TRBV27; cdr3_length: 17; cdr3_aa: CASSSRGTLGRNTEAFF
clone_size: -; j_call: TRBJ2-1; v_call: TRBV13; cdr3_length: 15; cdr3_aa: CASRQGPPGGSEQFF
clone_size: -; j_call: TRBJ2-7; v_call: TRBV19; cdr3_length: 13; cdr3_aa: CASSIQGLGEQYF
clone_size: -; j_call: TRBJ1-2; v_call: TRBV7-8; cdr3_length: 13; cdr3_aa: CASSPLGQYGYTF
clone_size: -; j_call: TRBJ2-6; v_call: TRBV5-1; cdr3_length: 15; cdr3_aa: CASSLQGSGANVLTF
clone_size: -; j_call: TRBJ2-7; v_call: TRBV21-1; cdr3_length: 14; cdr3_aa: CASRSGQGSYEQYF
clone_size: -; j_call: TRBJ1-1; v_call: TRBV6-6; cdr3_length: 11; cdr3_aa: CAISSGSEAFF
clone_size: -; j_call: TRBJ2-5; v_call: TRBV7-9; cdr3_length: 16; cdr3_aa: CASSSGGLAGIETQYF
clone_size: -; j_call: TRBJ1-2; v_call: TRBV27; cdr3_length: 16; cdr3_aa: CASSSPRGTANYGYTF
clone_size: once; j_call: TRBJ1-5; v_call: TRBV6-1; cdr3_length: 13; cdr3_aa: CASSAGPNQPQHF
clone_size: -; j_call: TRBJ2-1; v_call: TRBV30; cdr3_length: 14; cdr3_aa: CAWRRGVRGNEQFF
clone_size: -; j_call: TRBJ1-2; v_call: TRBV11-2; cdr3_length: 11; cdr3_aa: CASSSQYGYTF